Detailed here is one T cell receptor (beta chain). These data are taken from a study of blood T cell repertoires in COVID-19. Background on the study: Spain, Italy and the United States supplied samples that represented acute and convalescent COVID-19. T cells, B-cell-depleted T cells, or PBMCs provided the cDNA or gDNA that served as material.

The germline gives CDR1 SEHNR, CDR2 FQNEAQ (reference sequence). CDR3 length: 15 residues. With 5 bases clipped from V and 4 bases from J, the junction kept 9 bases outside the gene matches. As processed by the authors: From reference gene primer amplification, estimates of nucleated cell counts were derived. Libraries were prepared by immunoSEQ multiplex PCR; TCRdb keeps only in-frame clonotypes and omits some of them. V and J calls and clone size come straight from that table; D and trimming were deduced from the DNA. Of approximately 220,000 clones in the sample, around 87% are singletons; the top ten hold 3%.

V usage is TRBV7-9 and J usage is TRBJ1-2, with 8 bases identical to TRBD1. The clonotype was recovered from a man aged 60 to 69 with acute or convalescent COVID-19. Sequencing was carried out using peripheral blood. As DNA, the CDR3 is TGTGCCAGCAGCCGAACGGCAGGGGGCGGCTATGGCTACACCTTC. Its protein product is CASSRTAGGGYGYTF.